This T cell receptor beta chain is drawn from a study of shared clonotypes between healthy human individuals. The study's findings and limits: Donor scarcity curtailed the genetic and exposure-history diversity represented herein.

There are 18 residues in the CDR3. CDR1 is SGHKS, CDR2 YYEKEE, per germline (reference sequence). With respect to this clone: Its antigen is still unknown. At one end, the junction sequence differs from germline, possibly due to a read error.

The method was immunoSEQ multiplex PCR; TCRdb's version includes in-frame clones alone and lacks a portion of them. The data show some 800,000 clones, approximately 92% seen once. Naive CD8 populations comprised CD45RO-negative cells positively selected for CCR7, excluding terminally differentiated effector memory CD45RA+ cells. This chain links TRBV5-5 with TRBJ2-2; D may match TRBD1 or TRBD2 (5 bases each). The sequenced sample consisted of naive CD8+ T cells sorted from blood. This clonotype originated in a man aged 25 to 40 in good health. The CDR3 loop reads CASSLAPRHRILHRGAVF. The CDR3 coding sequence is TGTGCCAGCAGCTTGGCCCCACGACACAGGATTTTACACCGGGGAGCTGTTTTT.